A selection of T cell receptor beta chains follows, all from one sample in a study of T cell repertoires in cytomegalovirus infection. TCRdb processed the reads anew with MiXCR; each CDR3 protein has one entry. The table has over 250,000 distinct CDR3 sequences, about 26% seen once. Sequenced: PBMCs. These TCRs come from a human donor in good health (CMV status not recorded). Some clones in this sample may be carry-over from other donors' samples. Both conserved end residues are part of each CDR3. A D gene is named only where the DNA matches it firmly. Not every row has a clone size; where given, it reads once, few, many or a size class.

clone_size,d_call,j_call,v_call,cdr3_aa,cdr3_nt
-,-,TRBJ1-5,TRBV6-2/TRBV6-3,CASSSGVSNQPQHF,TGTGCCAGCAGTTCCGGGGTTAGCAATCAGCCCCAGCATTTT
few,-,TRBJ2-1,TRBV20-1,CSARRGASYNEQFF,TGCAGTGCGAGGAGGGGGGCCTCCTACAATGAGCAGTTCTTC
few,-,TRBJ2-5,TRBV29-1,CSAKRGGPETQYF,TGCAGCGCCAAAAGGGGGGGCCCAGAGACCCAGTACTTC
-,-,TRBJ1-2,TRBV19,CASSTRDGTANYGYTF,TGTGCCAGTAGTACTCGGGATGGCACCGCAAACTATGGCTACACCTTC
-,TRBD2,TRBJ2-1,TRBV4-1,CASSLQRESSYNEQFF,TGCGCCAGCAGCCTTCAGCGGGAGAGCTCCTACAATGAGCAGTTCTTC
few,TRBD1,TRBJ2-7,TRBV10-3,CAISESGTGSKQYF,TGTGCCATCAGTGAGTCGGGGACAGGGAGCAAGCAGTACTTC
-,-,TRBJ2-1,TRBV6-2/TRBV6-3,CASSYLVGEQFF,TGTGCCAGCAGTTACTTAGTTGGTGAGCAGTTCTTC
few,-,TRBJ2-7,TRBV4-3,CASSQNPPDAEQYF,TGCGCCAGCAGCCAGAACCCACCAGATGCCGAGCAGTACTTC
few,-,TRBJ1-2,TRBV12-3/TRBV12-4,CASSLRAGPQNGYTF,TGTGCCAGCAGTTTACGCGCGGGACCCCAGAATGGCTACACCTTC
-,TRBD2,TRBJ2-3,TRBV20-1,CSAAGTSETDTQYF,TGCAGTGCGGCCGGGACTAGCGAGACAGATACGCAGTATTTT
-,TRBD1,TRBJ2-7,TRBV4-3,CASSQRDRGGYEQYF,TGCGCCAGCAGCCAGCGTGACAGGGGCGGCTACGAGCAGTACTTC
-,TRBD1,TRBJ1-2,TRBV5-1,CASSIDRDSSYGYTF,TGCGCCAGCAGCATAGACCGGGACAGCTCCTATGGCTACACCTTC
-,-,TRBJ2-3,TRBV12-3/TRBV12-4,CASSLEGGGMHTQYF,TGTGCCAGCAGTTTAGAGGGGGGGGGCATGCATACGCAGTATTTT
-,-,TRBJ2-5,TRBV4-1,CASSQDWQTQYF,TGTGCCAGCAGCCAAGATTGGCAGACCCAGTACTTC
few,TRBD1,TRBJ2-3,TRBV11-2,CASSLLGTGGPTLTDTQYF,TGTGCCAGCAGCTTACTTGGGACAGGGGGCCCGACCCTTACAGATACGCAGTATTTT
many,-,TRBJ1-2,TRBV7-2,CASNPGSYGYTF,TGTGCCAGCAACCCCGGTAGCTATGGCTACACCTTC
many,-,TRBJ2-6,TRBV7-8,CASSLSRGSGANVLTF,TGTGCCAGCAGCTTAAGTCGAGGGTCCGGGGCCAACGTCCTGACTTTC
few,TRBD1,TRBJ2-5,TRBV28,CASRLGQGRGETQYF,TGTGCCAGCAGACTTGGACAGGGGCGAGGAGAGACCCAGTACTTC
many,TRBD2,TRBJ2-4,TRBV20-1,CSAAGVAPKNIQYF,TGCAGTGCCGCGGGGGTGGCGCCCAAAAACATTCAGTACTTC
many,TRBD2,TRBJ2-5,TRBV7-2,CASSLVSGGGRFSSETQYF,TGTGCCAGCAGCTTAGTATCGGGCGGGGGACGCTTCTCGTCCGAGACCCAGTACTTC
few,-,TRBJ1-1,TRBV14,CASSQGGGRVNTEAFF,TGTGCCAGCAGCCAAGGGGGAGGGCGCGTGAACACTGAAGCTTTCTTT
many,-,TRBJ1-4,TRBV7-9,CASSLSLGERVFF,TGTGCCAGCAGCTTATCCTTGGGGGAAAGGGTGTTTTTT
many,TRBD1,TRBJ1-4,TRBV7-2,CASSLVAGQANEKLFF,TGTGCCAGCAGCTTAGTCGCCGGACAGGCTAATGAAAAACTGTTTTTT
few,TRBD1,TRBJ1-4,TRBV7-6,CASSARTGTFEKLFF,TGTGCCAGCAGCGCCCGGACAGGGACCTTTGAAAAACTGTTTTTT
many,TRBD2,TRBJ2-3,TRBV7-2,CASSWARSGRAADTQYF,TGTGCCAGCAGCTGGGCGCGGAGCGGGAGGGCCGCAGATACGCAGTATTTT
few,TRBD1,TRBJ2-3,TRBV7-3,CASSLGTEDTQYF,TGTGCCAGCAGCTTGGGGACAGAAGATACGCAGTATTTT
few,TRBD1,TRBJ2-7,TRBV6-2/TRBV6-3,CASRRQGGSYEQYF,TGTGCCAGCAGACGACAGGGCGGCAGCTACGAGCAGTACTTC
few,-,TRBJ1-6,TRBV5-6,CASSFRLGQGVNSPLHF,TGTGCCAGCAGCTTCCGTCTGGGACAAGGTGTGAATTCACCCCTCCACTTT
once,TRBD1,TRBJ1-2,TRBV7-9,CASSSRTGGMKGYTF,TGTGCCAGCAGCTCCCGGACAGGGGGGATGAAGGGCTACACCTTC